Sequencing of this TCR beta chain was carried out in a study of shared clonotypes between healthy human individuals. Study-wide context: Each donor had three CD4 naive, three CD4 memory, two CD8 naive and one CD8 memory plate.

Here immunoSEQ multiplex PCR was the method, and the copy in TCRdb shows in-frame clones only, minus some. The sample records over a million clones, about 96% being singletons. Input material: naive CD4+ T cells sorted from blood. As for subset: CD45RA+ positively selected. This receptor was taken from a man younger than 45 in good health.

Here the CDR3 reads CASSPGGQLLKLFF. The CDR3, as DNA: TGTGCCAGCAGCCCCGGGGGACAGCTCCTCAAACTGTTTTTT. The V call is TRBV28, the J call TRBJ1-4; TRBD1 matches 7 bases. Per germline, CDR1 MDHEN and CDR2 SYDVKM. There are 14 residues in the CDR3. V trimming: 6 bases; J trimming: 11 bases; junction bases outside the gene matches: 12.